Presented here are 2 T cell receptor beta chains from one specimen sequenced in a study of shared clonotypes between healthy human individuals. Generated by immunoSEQ multiplex PCR, the TCRdb table keeps only in-frame clones and is missing some. The repertoire has 2,500,000 or so clones, 92% of them found once; the top ten carry 0.3% to 0.4%. Sequencing input: naive CD4+ T cells from PBMCs. Described subset: CD45RA+ positively selected. Receptors were obtained from a man aged 18 to 35 in good health. Some clones in this sample may be carry-over from other donors' samples.

The chain recombines TRBV6-6 with TRBJ2-5; possible D gene TRBD2, 5 bases. Judging by the DNA end, TRBJ2-7 fits better; the J call may be wrong. The CDR3 has 15 residues. Germline lookup yields CDR1 MNHNY and CDR2 SVGAGI (reference sequence). CDR3 sequence: CASSYTGGEGHEQYF. As DNA, the CDR3 is TGTGCCAGCAGTTACACCGGCGGTGAGGGCCACGAGCAGTACTTC.

The J gene is TRBJ1-6, the V gene TRBV6-1; possibly TRBD1 for D (6 bases). The CDR3 runs 15 residues. Per the germline V gene, CDR1 is MNHNS and CDR2 is SASEGT. V lost 2 bases and J 8 bases, leaving 13 bases between the germline ends. CDR3 loop: CASSESQGSHSPLHF. CDR3 DNA sequence: TGTGCCAGCAGTGAAAGCCAGGGGAGTCATTCACCCCTCCACTTT.